A selection of T cell receptor beta chains follows, all from one sample in a study of blood T cell repertoires in COVID-19. Assay used: immunoSEQ multiplex PCR; TCRdb lists only in-frame clones, some missing. The sample includes roughly 200,000 clones, roughly 84% of them seen just once. Sequencing was performed on peripheral blood. These receptors all come from a man in his fifties with active or convalescent COVID-19. CDR3s include the opening cysteine and the closing phenylalanine or tryptophan. D genes are given only for firm matches. Clone size is not always given. Where it is, it says once, few, many or a class for expanded clones.

V gene,clone size,J gene,D gene,CDR3 DNA,CDR3 protein
TRBV15,-,TRBJ1-5,-,TGTGCCACCAGCAGAGAGGGTGGGAGGAATTTCAATCAGCCCCAGCATTTT,CATSREGGRNFNQPQHF
TRBV11-2,-,TRBJ1-1,-,TGTGCCAGCAGTCTACGGGGTTTGGACACTGAAGCTTTCTTT,CASSLRGLDTEAFF
TRBV30,-,TRBJ2-2,-,TGTGCCCTAAGACAGTGGGACACCGGGGAGCTGTTTTTT,CALRQWDTGELFF
TRBV10-3,-,TRBJ1-1,-,TGTGCCATCAGTGAACAGAGCACTGAAGCTTTCTTT,CAISEQSTEAFF
TRBV30,-,TRBJ1-1,-,TGTGCCTGGACACATGGCACTGAAGCTTTCTTT,CAWTHGTEAFF
TRBV4-1,-,TRBJ1-1,-,TGCGCCAGCAGCCACAGGGGCGGCACTGAAGCTTTCTTT,CASSHRGGTEAFF
TRBV7-2,-,TRBJ2-1,TRBD2,TGTGCCAGCAGCTTAGCGGCGCGGGGGACCTACAATGAGCAGTTCTTC,CASSLAARGTYNEQFF
TRBV5-8,-,TRBJ1-1,-,TGTGCCAGCAGCTCGGTTTACAGGAACATGAACACTGAAGCTTTCTTT,CASSSVYRNMNTEAFF
TRBV28,-,TRBJ2-3,TRBD2,TGTGCCAGCAGAGCAGATAGCGGGGGGGCCATAGATACGCAGTATTTT,CASRADSGGAIDTQYF
TRBV6-7,-,TRBJ2-1,TRBD1,TGTGCCAGGCTGGTCGGGACAGGGGCGAACAATGAGCAGTTCTTC,CARLVGTGANNEQFF
TRBV27,-,TRBJ2-7,TRBD1,TGTGCCAGCAGTTTGAAGGGGGCAGTAACCTACGAGCAGTACTTC,CASSLKGAVTYEQYF
TRBV12-3/TRBV12-4,-,TRBJ1-1,-,TGTGCCAGCATCCCGGACAGGAACACTGAAGCTTTCTTT,CASIPDRNTEAFF
TRBV5-6,-,TRBJ2-1,-,TGTGCCAGCAGCTTGGGTGTGGGGCTCTCGCAGCAGTTCTTC,CASSLGVGLSQQFF
TRBV11-2,-,TRBJ2-7,-,TGTGCCAGCAGCCTCGGGAAGGGCGGGCAGTACTTC,CASSLGKGGQYF
TRBV28,-,TRBJ1-4,-,TGTGCCAGCAGTTTATTTGGGGCGCGGGAAAAACTGTTTTTT,CASSLFGAREKLFF
TRBV3-1/TRBV3-2,-,TRBJ1-2,-,TGTGCCAGCAGCCAAGTAGGCTCGCCCAGGAATGGCTACACCTTC,CASSQVGSPRNGYTF
TRBV9,-,TRBJ2-7,TRBD1,TGTGCCAGCAGCGTAGGATTGACAGGGGGCGAGCAGTACTTC,CASSVGLTGGEQYF
TRBV20-1,-,TRBJ1-5,-,TGCAGTGCTAACAGGCAGCCCCAGCATTTT,CSANRQPQHF
TRBV5-8,-,TRBJ1-6,TRBD1,TGTGCCAGCAGCTTGGCGACAGGGAGGTGGAATTCACCCCTCCACTTT,CASSLATGRWNSPLHF
TRBV27,-,TRBJ1-1,-,TGTGCCAGCGGGGAGTTGGGGACTGAAGCTTTCTTT,CASGELGTEAFF
TRBV5-4,-,TRBJ1-6,-,TGTGCCAGCAGCTTGGGACAAGCCTATAATTCACCCCTCCACTTT,CASSLGQAYNSPLHF
TRBV10-3,once,TRBJ2-5,TRBD1,TGTGCCATCAGAACCGGGACAGGTGAGGGGACCCAGTACTTC,CAIRTGTGEGTQYF
TRBV7-3,few,TRBJ1-3,-,TGTGCCAGCAGCTTAACGGTGGGACAAAGCTCTGGAAACACCATATATTTT,CASSLTVGQSSGNTIYF
TRBV5-1,-,TRBJ2-7,-,TGCGCCAGCAGCTCCCCCGGGCGGGGCAGGGAGCAGTACTTC,CASSSPGRGREQYF
TRBV5-4,-,TRBJ2-2,TRBD1,TGTGCCAGCAGCTTTGGACAGGGGCAGAACACCGGGGAGCTGTTTTTT,CASSFGQGQNTGELFF
TRBV4-3,-,TRBJ1-1,-,TGCGCCAGCAGCCAAGGTACGGGAGCTGAAGCTTTCTTT,CASSQGTGAEAFF
TRBV7-3,-,TRBJ1-5,TRBD1,TGTGCCAGCAGCTTAAGGGAAGACAGGGTTGTATTCGTTAGCAATCAGCCCCAGCATTTT,CASSLREDRVVFVSNQPQHF
TRBV19,-,TRBJ2-7,-,TGTGCCAGTAGTGGAGGGGACTACGAGCAGTACTTC,CASSGGDYEQYF
TRBV2,-,TRBJ2-3,TRBD2,TGTGCCAGCAGTGAATTAGCGGGGGGGCGCACAGATACGCAGTATTTT,CASSELAGGRTDTQYF
TRBV21-1,-,TRBJ1-5,-,TGTGCCAGCAGCAATAGAGGACAGCCGAAGATCCTTAGGAATCAGCCCCAGCATTTT,CASSNRGQPKILRNQPQHF
TRBV10-3,few,TRBJ1-4,TRBD1,TGTGCCATCAGTACCCCGCAGGGGGCGAGTGAAAAACTGTTTTTT,CAISTPQGASEKLFF
TRBV11-2,once,TRBJ1-2,TRBD1,TGTGCCAGCAGCGAAACAGGGGGGCGAGGCTATGGCTACACCTTC,CASSETGGRGYGYTF
TRBV28,-,TRBJ1-2,TRBD1,TGTGCCAGCAGCTCGGGACAGTACTATGGCTACACCTTC,CASSSGQYYGYTF
TRBV7-9,-,TRBJ1-2,-,TGTGCCAGCAGCTCCCGACAGAGTAACTATGGCTACACCTTC,CASSSRQSNYGYTF
TRBV5-4,-,TRBJ2-1,-,TGTGCCAGCAGCTGGGGCTTGCCCGGTAGCTCCTACAATGAGCAGTTCTTC,CASSWGLPGSSYNEQFF
TRBV27,-,TRBJ2-2,-,TGTGCCAGCAGTTTACCAACATCCCCCGGGGAGCTGTTTTTT,CASSLPTSPGELFF
TRBV28,-,TRBJ1-5,TRBD1,TGTGCCAGCAGTCCGCCACAGGGGGCGCAGGCTCAGCCCCAGCATTTT,CASSPPQGAQAQPQHF
TRBV4-2,-,TRBJ2-2,TRBD2,TGTGCCAGCAGCCAAGTGAAGCTAGCGGGGGGATTAAGCGGGGAGCTGTTTTTT,CASSQVKLAGGLSGELFF
TRBV5-1,-,TRBJ1-5,TRBD1,TGCGCCAGCAGCCCGGCGGGACAGAATCAGCCCCAGCATTTT,CASSPAGQNQPQHF
TRBV5-1,once,TRBJ1-1,-,TGCGCCAGCAGCTTGGGGGCAGGAGGGACTGAAGCTTTCTTT,CASSLGAGGTEAFF
TRBV24-1,few,TRBJ2-3,TRBD1,TGTGCCACCAGTGAGAGACAGGGGGCTGGCACAGATACGCAGTATTTT,CATSERQGAGTDTQYF
TRBV25-1,-,TRBJ2-7,-,TGTGCCAGCAGTGAGGGACTCTACGAGCAGTACTTC,CASSEGLYEQYF
TRBV7-9,-,TRBJ2-5,TRBD1,TGTGCCAGCAGCTTTTCTGAGGGGGCGCAAGAGACCCAGTACTTC,CASSFSEGAQETQYF
TRBV5-1,-,TRBJ1-4,-,TGCGCCAGCAGCTTGGCCGGGAGAGTAAATGAAAAACTGTTTTTT,CASSLAGRVNEKLFF
TRBV7-9,-,TRBJ2-3,TRBD2,TGTGCCAGCAGCTCGACTAGCGGGGGGGCCGCAGCTACGCAGTATTTT,CASSSTSGGAAATQYF
TRBV6-2/TRBV6-3,once,TRBJ1-2,-,TGTGCCAGCAGTTACCAAGGGCCCCAGAGGAGGTATGGCTACACCTTC,CASSYQGPQRRYGYTF
TRBV19,-,TRBJ2-1,TRBD2,TGTGCCACTGGACTAGCGGGGGACTACAATGAGCAGTTCTTC,CATGLAGDYNEQFF
TRBV19,-,TRBJ2-1,-,TGTGCCAGTAGCGCAGGGTTGAACTCCTACAATGAGCAGTTCTTC,CASSAGLNSYNEQFF
TRBV4-2,-,TRBJ2-3,-,TGTGCCAGCAGCCAAGGGTACAACACAGATACGCAGTATTTT,CASSQGYNTDTQYF
TRBV7-2,once,TRBJ1-6,TRBD1,TGTGCCAGCAGCTCCGGACAGGGTCTGACTTCACCCCTCCACTTT,CASSSGQGLTSPLHF
TRBV30,once,TRBJ1-1,-,TGTGCCTGGAGTGTGCCAGGGAGGGACACTGAAGCTTTCTTT,CAWSVPGRDTEAFF
TRBV9,-,TRBJ2-6,-,TGTGCCAGCAGCGCGGTCGGGGCCAACGTCCTGACTTTC,CASSAVGANVLTF
TRBV30,-,TRBJ1-2,TRBD1,TGTGCCTGGAGTGGGGACAGGGGGCGGGATGGCTACACCTTC,CAWSGDRGRDGYTF
TRBV9,once,TRBJ2-3,TRBD2,TGTGCCAGCAGCGTAGGAACTAGCGGCAGCACAGATACGCAGTATTTT,CASSVGTSGSTDTQYF
TRBV5-1,-,TRBJ2-5,-,TGCGCCAGCAGCTTCGGGCAGGGTCAAGAGACCCAGTACTTC,CASSFGQGQETQYF